Listed below are T cell receptor beta chains from one sample, sequenced in a study of CD8 T cells in Susac syndrome. TCRdb analysed the immunoSEQ multiplex PCR reads with MiXCR anew, one entry per CDR3 protein. Of 150,000 to 160,000 distinct CDR3 sequences listed, around 95% are singletons. The sample was CD4+ T cells from PBMCs. Receptors were obtained from a human donor with Susac syndrome. Each CDR3 is given with its conserved first and last residue. D genes are given only for firm matches. Only some rows state a clone size, as once, few, many or a class for expanded clones.

abundance	v_gene	d_gene	j_gene	CDR3aa	CDR3nt
.	TRBV7-8	.	TRBJ2-5	CASSLALTAQETQYF	TGTGCCAGCAGCTTAGCGCTCACAGCCCAAGAGACCCAGTACTTC
.	TRBV4-1	.	TRBJ1-6	CASSRGHDGDNSPLHF	TGCGCCAGCAGTCGGGGACACGATGGGGATAATTCACCCCTCCACTTT
.	TRBV6-2/TRBV6-3	TRBD2	TRBJ2-7	CASSPGDYSYEQYF	TGTGCCAGCAGCCCTGGGGACTACTCCTACGAGCAGTACTTC
.	TRBV11-2	.	TRBJ1-6	CASSPDSNSPLHF	TGTGCCAGCAGCCCAGACAGTAATTCACCCCTCCACTTT
.	TRBV5-4	.	TRBJ2-3	CASSLVGPTTDTQYF	TGTGCCAGCAGCTTGGTAGGGCCCACCACAGATACGCAGTATTTT
.	TRBV15	TRBD1	TRBJ1-2	CATSRGGTGSNYGYTF	TGTGCCACCAGCAGAGGCGGGACAGGGAGCAACTATGGCTACACCTTC
.	TRBV6-5	.	TRBJ1-1	CASSYGGETEAFF	TGTGCCAGCAGTTACGGGGGTGAGACTGAAGCTTTCTTT
.	TRBV6-5	TRBD2	TRBJ2-5	CASSDQSGGETQYF	TGTGCCAGCAGTGACCAATCGGGGGGAGAGACCCAGTACTTC
.	TRBV19	.	TRBJ2-1	CASSIFVVGSSYNEQFF	TGTGCCAGTAGTATCTTCGTTGTGGGTAGCTCCTACAATGAGCAGTTCTTC
.	TRBV3-1	.	TRBJ2-5	CASSHNPGARETQYF	TGTGCCAGCAGCCACAATCCGGGGGCTCGGGAGACCCAGTACTTC
.	TRBV20-1	.	TRBJ2-5	CSPLYQETQYF	TGCAGCCCATTATACCAAGAGACCCAGTACTTC
.	TRBV7-3	.	TRBJ2-5	CASSVGGAQETQYF	TGTGCCAGCAGCGTAGGGGGGGCACAAGAGACCCAGTACTTC
once	TRBV5-1	TRBD1	TRBJ2-5	CASSAAGGLEETQYF	TGCGCCAGCAGCGCAGCAGGGGGCTTGGAGGAGACCCAGTACTTC
once	TRBV5-6	.	TRBJ2-3	CASSFETTFTDTQYF	TGTGCCAGCAGCTTTGAGACTACCTTCACAGATACGCAGTATTTT
.	TRBV12-3/TRBV12-4	.	TRBJ1-2	CASVGRDYGYTF	TGTGCCAGCGTGGGACGTGACTATGGCTACACCTTC
.	TRBV27	.	TRBJ2-6	CASSPHYEANVLTF	TGTGCCAGCAGTCCCCACTACGAAGCCAACGTCCTGACTTTC
.	TRBV29-1	TRBD2	TRBJ2-2	CSAGEGTGELFF	TGCAGCGCGGGGGAGGGCACCGGGGAGCTGTTTTTT
.	TRBV5-1	.	TRBJ1-1	CASSEAPTGRLDAFF	TGCGCCAGCAGCGAGGCGCCAACAGGGCGCCTTGATGCTTTCTTT
.	TRBV20-1	.	TRBJ1-1	CSARDTGSTEAFF	TGCAGTGCTAGAGATACAGGGAGCACTGAAGCTTTCTTT
.	TRBV12-3/TRBV12-4	.	TRBJ2-3	CASTPRLTTQYF	TGTGCCAGCACCCCAAGACTCACTACGCAGTATTTT
.	TRBV29-1	.	TRBJ1-3	CGAGAARDTIYF	TGCGGCGCAGGGGCGGCGAGAGACACCATATATTTT
.	TRBV2	.	TRBJ1-1	CASSGQPNTEAFF	TGTGCCAGCAGTGGGCAGCCGAACACTGAAGCTTTCTTT
.	TRBV9	.	TRBJ1-2	CASSVAVTPYGYTF	TGTGCCAGCAGCGTAGCCGTGACACCCTATGGCTACACCTTC
.	TRBV3-1	.	TRBJ1-4	CASSQARDAGKLFF	TGTGCCAGCAGCCAAGCCCGGGACGCCGGAAAACTGTTTTTT
.	TRBV18	.	TRBJ2-2	CASSTNAGATNTGELFF	TGTGCCAGCTCGACAAACGCGGGGGCGACGAACACCGGGGAGCTGTTTTTT
.	TRBV5-1	.	TRBJ2-3	CASTAQDTQYF	TGCGCCAGCACCGCACAGGATACGCAGTATTTT
.	TRBV20-1	TRBD1	TRBJ1-1	CSATRGQSTEAFF	TGCAGTGCTACCAGGGGGCAGAGCACTGAAGCTTTCTTT
.	TRBV20-1	.	TRBJ1-6	CSAPGLSGSPLHF	TGCAGTGCGCCGGGACTCAGCGGTTCACCCCTCCACTTT
once	TRBV29-1	TRBD2	TRBJ2-5	CSAGGTRSPLETQYF	TGCAGCGCGGGGGGAACACGGTCGCCCCTGGAGACCCAGTACTTC
.	TRBV9	.	TRBJ2-7	CASSVTDTSLYEQYF	TGTGCCAGCAGCGTAACCGACACCTCCCTCTACGAGCAGTACTTC
.	TRBV6-6	.	TRBJ1-2	CASRGETVGTGGYTF	TGTGCCAGCAGGGGGGAAACGGTAGGGACTGGCGGCTACACCTTC
.	TRBV3-1	.	TRBJ1-2	CASSQEYNYGYTF	TGTGCCAGCAGCCAAGAATATAACTATGGCTACACCTTC
.	TRBV7-6	.	TRBJ2-5	CASSRSGPQETQYF	TGTGCCAGCAGCCGTTCGGGCCCCCAAGAGACCCAGTACTTC
.	TRBV5-6	.	TRBJ1-2	CASSLGQNNYGYTF	TGTGCCAGCAGCCTTGGACAGAATAACTATGGCTACACCTTC
.	TRBV2	.	TRBJ2-3	CASSPRLADTQYF	TGTGCCAGCAGTCCTAGACTCGCAGATACGCAGTATTTT
.	TRBV4-2	.	TRBJ1-2	CASSIPDGNYGYTF	TGTGCCAGCAGCATTCCCGACGGGAACTATGGCTACACCTTC
.	TRBV7-6	TRBD1	TRBJ2-3	CASSPTTGGPSTDTQYF	TGTGCCAGCAGCCCAACGACAGGGGGACCTAGCACAGATACGCAGTATTTT
.	TRBV25-1	.	TRBJ2-5	CASSDPVGGDIETQYF	TGTGCCAGCAGTGACCCCGTCGGCGGGGATATCGAGACCCAGTACTTC
.	TRBV7-2	.	TRBJ1-6	CASSLEGVILRSLHF	TGTGCCAGCAGCTTAGAGGGAGTCATACTCCGGTCCCTCCACTTT
.	TRBV29-1	.	TRBJ2-1	CSARDRENEQFF	TGCAGCGCCCGGGACCGAGAAAATGAGCAGTTCTTC
.	TRBV12-3/TRBV12-4	.	TRBJ2-1	CASSLVNEQFF	TGTGCCAGCAGTTTAGTGAATGAGCAGTTCTTC
.	TRBV23-1	TRBD1	TRBJ2-3	CASSQNRDRPGDTQYF	TGCGCCAGCAGTCAGAACAGGGACAGACCAGGAGATACGCAGTATTTT
.	TRBV15	.	TRBJ2-1	CATARIANEQFF	TGTGCCACCGCGAGGATTGCCAATGAGCAGTTCTTC
.	TRBV6-5	.	TRBJ2-7	CASGGLSYEQYF	TGTGCCAGCGGGGGCCTCTCCTACGAGCAGTACTTC
.	TRBV29-1	TRBD2	TRBJ2-3	CSASGLATDTQYF	TGCAGCGCTTCGGGACTAGCCACAGATACGCAGTATTTT
.	TRBV14	.	TRBJ2-5	CASSQDWDMETQYF	TGTGCCAGCAGCCAAGATTGGGACATGGAGACCCAGTACTTC
.	TRBV5-1	TRBD2	TRBJ2-7	CASRPELAGSYAQYF	TGCGCCAGCCGCCCCGAACTAGCGGGGTCGTACGCGCAGTACTTC
once	TRBV6-5	.	TRBJ2-7	CASSYMGEQYF	TGTGCCAGCAGTTACATGGGGGAGCAGTACTTC
once	TRBV9	TRBD1	TRBJ2-5	CASSVETGEVETQYF	TGTGCCAGCAGCGTAGAGACAGGGGAGGTCGAGACCCAGTACTTC
.	TRBV5-4	.	TRBJ2-4	CASSVGAKNIQYF	TGTGCCAGCAGCGTAGGGGCCAAAAACATTCAGTACTTC